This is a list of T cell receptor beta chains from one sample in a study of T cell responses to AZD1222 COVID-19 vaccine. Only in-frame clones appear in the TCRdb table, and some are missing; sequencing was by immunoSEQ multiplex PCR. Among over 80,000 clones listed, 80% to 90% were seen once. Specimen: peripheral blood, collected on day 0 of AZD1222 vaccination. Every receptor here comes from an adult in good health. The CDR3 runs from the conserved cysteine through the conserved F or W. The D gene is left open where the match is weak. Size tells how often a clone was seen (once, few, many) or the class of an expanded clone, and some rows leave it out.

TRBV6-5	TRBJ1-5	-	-	TGTGCCAGCAGTCCAGGGAACAATCAGCCCCAGCATTTT	CASSPGNNQPQHF
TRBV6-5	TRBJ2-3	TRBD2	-	TGTGCCAGCAGGACTACAGGGACTAGTGCGCAGTATTTT	CASRTTGTSAQYF
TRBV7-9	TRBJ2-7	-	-	TGTGCCAGCAGCTTAGTAGGTAGAGCAGCATCCTACGAGCAGTACTTC	CASSLVGRAASYEQYF
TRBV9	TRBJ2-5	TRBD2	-	TGTGCCAGTACACCGGGGGGGGTCCAAGAGACCCAGTACTTC	CASTPGGVQETQYF
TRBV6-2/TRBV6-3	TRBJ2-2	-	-	TGTGCCAGCAGTTATCCTGGGGAGCTGTTTTTT	CASSYPGELFF
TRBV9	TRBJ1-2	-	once	TGTGCCAGCAGCGTCCTACAGGCTGGCTATGGCTACACCTTC	CASSVLQAGYGYTF
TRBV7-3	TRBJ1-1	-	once	TGTGCCAGCAGCGACTATCAGAACACTGAAGCTTTCTTT	CASSDYQNTEAFF
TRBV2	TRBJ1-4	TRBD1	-	TGTGCCAGCAGCGACCGGGACAGGGATGAAAAACTGTTTTTT	CASSDRDRDEKLFF
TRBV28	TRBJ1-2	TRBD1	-	TGTGCCAGCAACAGACAGGGGGACAGGGGCTACACCTTC	CASNRQGDRGYTF
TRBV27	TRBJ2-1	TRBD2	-	TGTGCCAGCAGGCGCCCGACTAGCGGGAGTTTGGATGAGCAGTTCTTC	CASRRPTSGSLDEQFF
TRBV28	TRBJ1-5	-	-	TGTGCCAGCAGTTTAGGGACAAGGGGTCAGCCCCAGCATTTT	CASSLGTRGQPQHF
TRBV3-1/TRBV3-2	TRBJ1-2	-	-	TGTGCCAGCAGCCAAGATTCCTATGTCAGGGTAGAGAATGGCTACACCTTC	CASSQDSYVRVENGYTF
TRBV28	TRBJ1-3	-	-	TGTGCCAGCAGAAATGACGAAGGGTCTGGAAACACCATATATTTT	CASRNDEGSGNTIYF
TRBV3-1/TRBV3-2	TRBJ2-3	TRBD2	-	TGTGCCAGCAGCCAAGAAGCGGGAGGGATTAATACGCAGTATTTT	CASSQEAGGINTQYF
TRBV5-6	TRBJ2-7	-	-	TGTGCCAGCAGCCCCAGGGCAGACCCTCCAGGACCCTACGAGCAGTACTTC	CASSPRADPPGPYEQYF
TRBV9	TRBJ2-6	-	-	TGTGCCAGCACCTCGGCAAGGGGGTCTGGGGCCAACGTCCTGACTTTC	CASTSARGSGANVLTF
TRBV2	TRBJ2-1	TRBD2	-	TGTGCCAGCACGACCGGGACTAGCGGATACAATGAGCAGTTCTTC	CASTTGTSGYNEQFF
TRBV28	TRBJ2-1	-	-	TGTGCCAGCAGTCTTCGGGATGAGCAGTTCTTC	CASSLRDEQFF
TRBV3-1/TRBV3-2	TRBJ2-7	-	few	TGTGCCAGCAGCAGGACAGACGGAAACGAGCAGTACTTC	CASSRTDGNEQYF
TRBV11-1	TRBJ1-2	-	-	TGTGCCAGCAGCTTAAACAACAGGGCTGGCTACACCTTC	CASSLNNRAGYTF
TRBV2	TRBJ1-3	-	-	TGTGCCAGCAGTGAGGGGGCCAGGCTTTCTGGAAACACCATATATTTT	CASSEGARLSGNTIYF
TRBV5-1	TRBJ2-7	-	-	TGCGCCAGCAGCTTGGCGATAGGCGAAGCCTACGAGCAGTACTTC	CASSLAIGEAYEQYF
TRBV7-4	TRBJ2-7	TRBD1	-	TGTGCCAGCAGCCAGGGGGTCTACGAGCAGTACTTC	CASSQGVYEQYF
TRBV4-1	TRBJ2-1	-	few	TGCGCCAGCAGCCAAGAATTCACAGGAGGGCGGACTAACTACAATGAGCAGTTCTTC	CASSQEFTGGRTNYNEQFF
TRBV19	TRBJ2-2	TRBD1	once	TGTGCCAGTACCGGGGGGACAGGGCGGACCGGGGAGCTGTTTTTT	CASTGGTGRTGELFF
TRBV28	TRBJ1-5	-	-	TGTGCCAGCAGAGGGGGTACAAGCAATCAGCCCCAGCATTTT	CASRGGTSNQPQHF
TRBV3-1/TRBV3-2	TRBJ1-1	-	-	TGTGCCAGCAGCCCTTGGGACGGAACCTCTGAAGCTTTCTTT	CASSPWDGTSEAFF
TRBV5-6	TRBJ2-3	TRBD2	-	TGTGCCAGCAGCTTGATGAGCGGGAGGGGCACAGATACGCAGTATTTT	CASSLMSGRGTDTQYF
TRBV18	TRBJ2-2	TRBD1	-	TGTGCCAGCTCCCCCGGGACAGGGCGCACCGGGGAGCTGTTTTTT	CASSPGTGRTGELFF
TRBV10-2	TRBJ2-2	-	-	TGCGCCAGCAGTGATCGGGTCATGGACACCGGGGAACTGTTTTTT	CASSDRVMDTGELFF